In this sample, the clone carrying this T cell receptor beta chain turned up a few times. Its antigen is unknown. Per the germline V gene, CDR1 is LNHDA and CDR2 is SQIVND (reference sequence). This CDR3 is 11 amino acids long. V shed 3 bases and J shed 5 bases, with 4 bases lying between them. Average productive template count per sample was around 40,000. Repertoires were generated with immunoSEQ multiplex PCR, while TCRdb's copy carries only in-frame clones and drops some. The sample yields under 9,500 clones, 88% seen once. The entry originates in a study of STAT3 mutations in large granular lymphocyte leukemia. Whole-study context: Roughly half the longitudinally sequenced T-LGLL patients had canonical STAT3 mutations. Under 50% of treated T-LGLL patients showed hematologic response to immunosuppression.

Study findings and constraints: Every T-cell large granular lymphocyte leukemia patient had at least one immunodominant TCR beta clonotype.

The sample comprised peripheral blood mononuclear cells. The J gene is TRBJ1-2, the V gene TRBV19, with no clear D. The receptor was isolated from an elderly man with T-cell large granular lymphocyte leukemia. Some clones in this sample may be carry-over from other donors' samples. CDR3 residues: CASSMTYGYTF. Written as DNA, the CDR3 is TGTGCCAGTAGTATGACTTATGGCTACACCTTC. Full variable domain (rest looked up from reference TRBV19 and TRBJ1-2): DGGITQSPKYLFRKEGQNVTLSCEQNLNHDAMYWYRQDPGQGLRLIYYSQIVNDFQKGDIAEGYSVSREKKESFPLTVTSAQKNPTAFYLCASSMTYGYTFGSGTRLTVV.